The TCR beta chain described here comes from a study of OX40 agonist ivuxolimab in advanced cancers. On the study more broadly: One hepatocellular carcinoma and a couple of cutaneous melanoma patients partially responded.

CDR1 and CDR2 (germline): SGHKS, YYEKEE (reference sequence). The CDR3 spans 14 residues. Trimming stripped 3 bases from V and 4 bases from J, with 10 bases between. The data were produced by immunoSEQ multiplex PCR, yet TCRdb's version contains in-frame clones alone and is incomplete. The table has about 100,000 clones, about 88% seen once. This chain joins TRBV5-5 and TRBJ2-2; D gene ambiguous. Specimen: CD4+ or CD8+ T cells sorted from blood, collected in a trial of the OX40 agonist ivuxolimab. The TCR comes from an adult with an advanced solid tumor such as melanoma, head and neck, liver or kidney cancer. CDR3 residues: CASSSLTSTGELFF. The DNA for the CDR3 is TGTGCCAGCAGCTCCCTGACAAGCACCGGGGAGCTGTTTTTT.